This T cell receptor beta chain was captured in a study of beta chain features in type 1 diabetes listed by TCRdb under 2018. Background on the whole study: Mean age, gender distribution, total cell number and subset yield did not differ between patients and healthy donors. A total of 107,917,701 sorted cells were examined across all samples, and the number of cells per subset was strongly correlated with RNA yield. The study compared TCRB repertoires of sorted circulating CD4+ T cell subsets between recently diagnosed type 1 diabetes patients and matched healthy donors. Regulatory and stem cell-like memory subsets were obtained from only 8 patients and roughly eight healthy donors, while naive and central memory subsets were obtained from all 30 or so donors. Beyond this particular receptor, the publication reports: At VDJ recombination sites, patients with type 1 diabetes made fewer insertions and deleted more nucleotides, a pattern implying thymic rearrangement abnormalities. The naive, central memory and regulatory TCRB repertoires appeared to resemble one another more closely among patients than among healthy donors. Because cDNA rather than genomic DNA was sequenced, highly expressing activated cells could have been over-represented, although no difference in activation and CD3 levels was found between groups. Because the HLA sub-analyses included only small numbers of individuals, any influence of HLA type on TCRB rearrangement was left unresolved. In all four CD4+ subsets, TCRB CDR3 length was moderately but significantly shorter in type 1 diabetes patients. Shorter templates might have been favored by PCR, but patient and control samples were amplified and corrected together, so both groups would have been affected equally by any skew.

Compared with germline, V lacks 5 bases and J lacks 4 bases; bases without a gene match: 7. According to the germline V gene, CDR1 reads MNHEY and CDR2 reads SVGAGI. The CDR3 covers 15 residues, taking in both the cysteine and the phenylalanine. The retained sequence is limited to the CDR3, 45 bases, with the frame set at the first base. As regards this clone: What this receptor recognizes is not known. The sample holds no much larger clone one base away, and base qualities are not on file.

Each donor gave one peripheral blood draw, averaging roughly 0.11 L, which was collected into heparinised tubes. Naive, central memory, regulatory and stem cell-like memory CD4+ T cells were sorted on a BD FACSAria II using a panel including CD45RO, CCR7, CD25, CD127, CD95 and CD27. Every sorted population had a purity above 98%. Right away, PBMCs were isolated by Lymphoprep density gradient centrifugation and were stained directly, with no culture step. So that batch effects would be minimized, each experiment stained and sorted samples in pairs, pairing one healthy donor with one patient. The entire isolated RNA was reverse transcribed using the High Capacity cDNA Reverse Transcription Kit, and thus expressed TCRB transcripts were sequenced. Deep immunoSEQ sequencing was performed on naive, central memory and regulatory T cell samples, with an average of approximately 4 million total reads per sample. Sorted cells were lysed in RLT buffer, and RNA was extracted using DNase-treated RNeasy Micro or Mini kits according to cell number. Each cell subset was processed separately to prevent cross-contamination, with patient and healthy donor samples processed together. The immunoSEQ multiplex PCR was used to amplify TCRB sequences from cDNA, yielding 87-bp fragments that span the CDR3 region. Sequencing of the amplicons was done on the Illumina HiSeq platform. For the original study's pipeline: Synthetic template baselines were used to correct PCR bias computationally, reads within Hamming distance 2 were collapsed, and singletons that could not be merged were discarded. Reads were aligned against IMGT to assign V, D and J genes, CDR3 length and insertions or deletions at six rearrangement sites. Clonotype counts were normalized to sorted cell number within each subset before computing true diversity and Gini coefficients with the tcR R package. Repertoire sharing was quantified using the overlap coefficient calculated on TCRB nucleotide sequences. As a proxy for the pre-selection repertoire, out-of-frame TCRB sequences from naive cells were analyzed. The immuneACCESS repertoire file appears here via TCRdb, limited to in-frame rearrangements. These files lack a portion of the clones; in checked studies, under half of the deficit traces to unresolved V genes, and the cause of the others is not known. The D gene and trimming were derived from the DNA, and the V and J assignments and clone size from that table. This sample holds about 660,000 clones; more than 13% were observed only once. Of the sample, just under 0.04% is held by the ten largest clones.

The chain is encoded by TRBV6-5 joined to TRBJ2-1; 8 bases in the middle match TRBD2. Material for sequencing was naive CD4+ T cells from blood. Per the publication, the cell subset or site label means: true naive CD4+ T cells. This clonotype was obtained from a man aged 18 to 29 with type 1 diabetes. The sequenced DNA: TGTGCCAGCAGTAAAAGAACGGGAGGGTACAATGAGCAGTTCTTC. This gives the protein CASSKRTGGYNEQFF.